The T cell receptor (beta chain) described here comes from a study of blood T cell repertoires in COVID-19. On the study more broadly: The origin of the acute and convalescent COVID-19 samples was the United States, Italy and Spain.

Authors' analysis steps: Estimated nucleated cell counts came from reference gene primer amplification. Libraries were prepared by immunoSEQ multiplex PCR; TCRdb keeps only in-frame clonotypes and omits some of them. Clone size and the V and J calls come from that table; the DNA yielded D and trimming. The sample contains 130,000 to 150,000 clones, about 89% of which appear only once. Sequencing was performed on peripheral blood. The TCR originated in a man in his forties or fifties who had recovered from COVID-19.

CDR3 sequence: CASSFSHQETQYF. The CDR3 DNA is TGTGCCAGCAGCTTTAGCCACCAAGAGACCCAGTACTTC. The gene calls are TRBV7-2 and TRBJ2-5, with no clear D. Germline loops: CDR1 SGHTA, CDR2 FQGNSA. The CDR3 contains 13 residues. The germline V and J ends were trimmed by 3 bases and 0 bases, with 5 bases remaining between them.